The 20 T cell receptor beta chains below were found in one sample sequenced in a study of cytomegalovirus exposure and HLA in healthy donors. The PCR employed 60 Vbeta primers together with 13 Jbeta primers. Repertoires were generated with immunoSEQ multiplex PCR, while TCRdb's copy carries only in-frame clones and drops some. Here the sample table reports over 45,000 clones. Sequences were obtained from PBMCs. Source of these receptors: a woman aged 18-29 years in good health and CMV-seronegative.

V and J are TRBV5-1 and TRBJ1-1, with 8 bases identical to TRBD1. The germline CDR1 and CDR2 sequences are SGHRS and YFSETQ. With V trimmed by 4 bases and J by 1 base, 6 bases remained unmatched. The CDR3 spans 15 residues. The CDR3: CASSLLGQENTEAFF. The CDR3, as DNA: TGCGCCAGCAGCCTACTGGGACAGGAGAACACTGAAGCTTTCTTT.

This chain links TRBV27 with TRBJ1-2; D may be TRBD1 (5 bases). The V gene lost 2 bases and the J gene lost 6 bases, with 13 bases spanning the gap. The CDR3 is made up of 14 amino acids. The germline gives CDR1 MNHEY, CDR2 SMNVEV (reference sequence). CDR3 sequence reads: CASSLDGAYDGYTF. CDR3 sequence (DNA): TGTGCCAGCAGTTTAGATGGGGCCTACGATGGCTACACCTTC.

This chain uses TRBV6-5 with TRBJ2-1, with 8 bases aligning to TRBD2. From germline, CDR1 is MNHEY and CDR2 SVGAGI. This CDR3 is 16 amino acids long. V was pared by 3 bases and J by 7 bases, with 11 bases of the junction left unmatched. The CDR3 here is CASSYGGRPSGNEQFF. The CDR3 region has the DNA TGTGCCAGCAGTTATGGCGGGAGGCCTAGTGGTAATGAGCAGTTCTTC.

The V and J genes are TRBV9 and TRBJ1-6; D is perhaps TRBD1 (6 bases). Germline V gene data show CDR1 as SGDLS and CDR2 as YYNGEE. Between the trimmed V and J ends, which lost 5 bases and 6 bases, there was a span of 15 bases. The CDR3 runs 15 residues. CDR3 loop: CASSPTGVLNSPLHF. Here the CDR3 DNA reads TGTGCCAGCAGTCCGACAGGTGTCCTTAATTCACCCCTCCACTTT.

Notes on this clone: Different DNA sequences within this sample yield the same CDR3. The CDR3 region has the DNA TGTGCCAGCAGTGGAGCGGGGACAGGGACTTTTTACGAGCAGTACTTC. It encodes CASSGAGTGTFYEQYF. The gene calls are TRBV28 and TRBJ2-7; 9 nucleotides align to TRBD1. J was trimmed by 4 bases and V by 5 bases; bases with no gene match: 12. CDR3 size: 16 residues. Germline CDR1 is MDHEN and CDR2 is SYDVKM. The full variable domain, with the rest looked up from reference TRBV28 and TRBJ2-7, is DVKVTQSSRYLVKRTGEKVFLECVQDMDHENMFWYRQDPGLGLRLIYFSYDVKMKEKGDIPEGYSVSREKKERFSLILESASTNQTSMYLCASSGAGTGTFYEQYFGPGTRLTVT.

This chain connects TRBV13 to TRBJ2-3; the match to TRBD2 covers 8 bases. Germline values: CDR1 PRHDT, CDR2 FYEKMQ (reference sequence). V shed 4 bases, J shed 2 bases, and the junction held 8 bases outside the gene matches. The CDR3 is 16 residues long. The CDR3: CASSWGLVGYTDTQYF. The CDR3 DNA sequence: TGTGCCAGCAGCTGGGGACTAGTGGGTTACACAGATACGCAGTATTTT.

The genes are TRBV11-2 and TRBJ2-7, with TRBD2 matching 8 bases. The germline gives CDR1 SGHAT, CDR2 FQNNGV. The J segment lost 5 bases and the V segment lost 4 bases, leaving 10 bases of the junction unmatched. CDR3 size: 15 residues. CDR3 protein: CASSSLRLARDEQYF. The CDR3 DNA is TGTGCCAGCAGCTCATTAAGACTAGCGCGGGACGAGCAGTACTTC.

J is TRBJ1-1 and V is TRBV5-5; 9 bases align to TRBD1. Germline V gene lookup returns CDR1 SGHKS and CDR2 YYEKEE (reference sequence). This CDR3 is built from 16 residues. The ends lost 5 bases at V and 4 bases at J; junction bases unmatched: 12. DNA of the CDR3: TGTGCCAGCAGTTCAAACCGGGACAGGGTTGGCACTGAAGCTTTCTTT. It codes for CASSSNRDRVGTEAFF.

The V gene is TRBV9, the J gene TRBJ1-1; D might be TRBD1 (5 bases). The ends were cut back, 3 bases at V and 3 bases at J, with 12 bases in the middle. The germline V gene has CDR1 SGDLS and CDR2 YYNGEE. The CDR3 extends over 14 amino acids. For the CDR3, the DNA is TGTGCCAGCAGCGCATGGGCGGGGGACACTGAAGCTTTCTTT. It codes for CASSAWAGDTEAFF.

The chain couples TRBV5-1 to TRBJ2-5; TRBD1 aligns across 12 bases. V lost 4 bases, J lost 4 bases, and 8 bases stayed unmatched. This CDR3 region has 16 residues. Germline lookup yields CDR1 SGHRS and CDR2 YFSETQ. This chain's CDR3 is CASSQTGQGARETQYF. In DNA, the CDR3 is TGCGCCAGCAGCCAGACGGGACAGGGGGCGAGAGAGACCCAGTACTTC.

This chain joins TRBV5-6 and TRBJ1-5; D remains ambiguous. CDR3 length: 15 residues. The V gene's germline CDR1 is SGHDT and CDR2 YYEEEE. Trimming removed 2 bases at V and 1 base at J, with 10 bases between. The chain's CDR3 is CASSFRGGSNQPQHF. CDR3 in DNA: TGTGCCAGCAGCTTCAGAGGTGGGAGCAATCAGCCCCAGCATTTT.

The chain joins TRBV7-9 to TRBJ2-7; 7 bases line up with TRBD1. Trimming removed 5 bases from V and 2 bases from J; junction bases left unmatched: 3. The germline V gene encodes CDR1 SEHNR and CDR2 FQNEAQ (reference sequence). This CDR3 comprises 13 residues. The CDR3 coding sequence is TGTGCCAGCAGCCAGGGACAGCCCTACGAGCAGTACTTC. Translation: CASSQGQPYEQYF.

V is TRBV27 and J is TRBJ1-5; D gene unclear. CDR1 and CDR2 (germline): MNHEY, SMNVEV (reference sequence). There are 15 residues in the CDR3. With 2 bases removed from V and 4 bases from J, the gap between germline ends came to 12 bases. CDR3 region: CASSLAGIGNQPQHF. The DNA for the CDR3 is TGTGCCAGCAGTTTAGCCGGGATTGGAAATCAGCCCCAGCATTTT.

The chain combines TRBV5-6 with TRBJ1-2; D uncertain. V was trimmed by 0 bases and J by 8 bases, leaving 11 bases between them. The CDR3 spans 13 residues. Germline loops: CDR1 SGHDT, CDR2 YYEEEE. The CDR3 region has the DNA TGTGCCAGCAGCTTGGCCCAAGGAGTCGGCTACACCTTC. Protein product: CASSLAQGVGYTF. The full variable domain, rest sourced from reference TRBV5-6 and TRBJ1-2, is DAGVTQSPTHLIKTRGQQVTLRCSPKSGHDTVSWYQQALGQGPQFIFQYYEEEERQRGNFPDRFSGHQFPNYSSELNVNALLLGDSALYLCASSLAQGVGYTFGSGTRLTVV.

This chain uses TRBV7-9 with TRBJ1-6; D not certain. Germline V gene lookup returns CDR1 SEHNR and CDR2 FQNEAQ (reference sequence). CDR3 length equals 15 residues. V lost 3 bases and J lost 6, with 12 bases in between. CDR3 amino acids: CASSFGEIGNSPLHF. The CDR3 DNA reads TGTGCCAGCAGCTTTGGGGAGATCGGTAATTCACCCCTCCACTTT.

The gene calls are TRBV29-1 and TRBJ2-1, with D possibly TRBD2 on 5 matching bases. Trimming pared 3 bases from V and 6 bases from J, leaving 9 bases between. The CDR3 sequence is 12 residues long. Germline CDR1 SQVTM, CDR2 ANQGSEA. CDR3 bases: TGCAGCGTTGACGGGATCTTCAATGAGCAGTTCTTC. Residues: CSVDGIFNEQFF.

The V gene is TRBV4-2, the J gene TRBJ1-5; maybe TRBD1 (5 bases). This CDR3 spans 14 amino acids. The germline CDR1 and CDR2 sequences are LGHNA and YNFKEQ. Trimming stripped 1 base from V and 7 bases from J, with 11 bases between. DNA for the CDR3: TGTGCCAGCAGCCAAGCTGGGGCGGGACAGCCCCAGCATTTT. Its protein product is CASSQAGAGQPQHF.

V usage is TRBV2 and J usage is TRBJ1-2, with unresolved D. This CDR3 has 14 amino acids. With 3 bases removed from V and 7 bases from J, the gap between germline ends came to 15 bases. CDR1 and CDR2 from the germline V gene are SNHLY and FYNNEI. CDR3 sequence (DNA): TGTGCCAGCAGTGAGGGGAAGGGAGGCGTTGGCTACACCTTC. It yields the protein CASSEGKGGVGYTF.

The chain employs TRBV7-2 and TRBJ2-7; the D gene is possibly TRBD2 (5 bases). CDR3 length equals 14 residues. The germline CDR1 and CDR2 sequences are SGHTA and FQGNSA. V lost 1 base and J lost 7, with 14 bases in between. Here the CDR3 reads CASSLERGEVEQYF. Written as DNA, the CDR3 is TGTGCCAGCAGCTTAGAACGGGGTGAGGTTGAGCAGTACTTC.

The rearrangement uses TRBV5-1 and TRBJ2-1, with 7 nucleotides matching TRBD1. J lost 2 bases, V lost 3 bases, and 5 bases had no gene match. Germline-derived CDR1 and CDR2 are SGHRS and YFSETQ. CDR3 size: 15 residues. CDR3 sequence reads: CASSWGDRAYNEQFF. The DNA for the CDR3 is TGCGCCAGCAGCTGGGGAGACAGGGCCTACAATGAGCAGTTCTTC.